The 8 T cell receptor beta chains in this list originate from one sample, sequenced in a study of shared clonotypes between healthy human individuals. This table comes from immunoSEQ multiplex PCR, and its TCRdb copy is limited to in-frame clones, with some not included. The data contain some 1.4 million clones, 96% of them seen just once; the ten biggest clones take up 1.2%. Sequenced input: naive CD4+ T cells sorted from blood. Subset here: CD45RA+ positively selected. These TCRs come from a man aged 25 to 40 in good health.

This clone came up once. The chain employs TRBV27 and TRBJ2-1, with 10 bases matching TRBD2. The CDR3 is 17 residues long. Per germline, CDR1 MNHEY and CDR2 SMNVEV (reference sequence). V lost 4 bases to trimming and J lost 4 bases; unmatched junction nucleotides: 10. This chain's CDR3 is CASSSGGPSGSYNEQFF. The CDR3 DNA is TGTGCCAGCAGTTCCGGGGGACCTAGCGGGAGTTACAATGAGCAGTTCTTC.

The chain joins TRBV28 to TRBJ1-4; D not resolved. This CDR3 contains 12 residues. Germline V gives CDR1 MDHEN, CDR2 SYDVKM. V was clipped by 3 bases and J by 4 bases, with 3 bases between them. DNA of the CDR3: TGTGCCAGCAGTTTCCTTAATGAAAAACTGTTTTTT. Encoded protein: CASSFLNEKLFF.

The chain is built from TRBV5-6 and TRBJ1-2, with D possibly TRBD1 on 6 matching bases. This CDR3 comprises 14 residues. CDR1 and CDR2 from the germline V gene are SGHDT and YYEEEE. Trimming left V 3 bases short and J 4 bases short, with 13 bases between. The CDR3 DNA sequence: TGTGCCAGCAGCTCGGACAGAATAATCTATGGCTACACCTTC. Translating gives CASSSDRIIYGYTF.

This clone showed up just a few times. Other DNA sequences in this specimen translate into the identical CDR3. CDR3 sequence reads: CASSLKQGANEKLFF. Here the CDR3 DNA reads TGCGCCAGCAGCTTGAAACAGGGCGCTAATGAAAAACTGTTTTTT. V is TRBV5-1 and J is TRBJ1-4; possibly TRBD1 for D (6 bases). The V and J ends lost 1 base and 3 bases respectively, with 10 bases between them. The CDR3 length is 15 residues. Germline assignment: CDR1 SGHRS and CDR2 YFSETQ.

J is TRBJ2-5 and V is TRBV30; 8 bases match TRBD2. CDR1 and CDR2 (germline): GTSNPN, SVGIG (reference sequence). With V trimmed by 4 bases and J by 4 bases, 8 bases remained unmatched. The length of the CDR3 is 14 residues. The DNA for the CDR3 is TGTGCCTGGACCAAGCTGGGACTAGGAGAGACCCAGTACTTC. The encoded protein is CAWTKLGLGETQYF.

V gene TRBV4-3 combines with J gene TRBJ1-2, with D hard to call. V was cut by 4 bases and J by 11 bases, with 23 bases left in between. The germline CDR1 and CDR2 sequences are LGHNA and YSLEER. This CDR3 comprises 15 residues. The CDR3 DNA is TGCGCCAGCAGCCGCCAGTCCGGGCCCTGGGATCGTTACACCTTC. It translates to CASSRQSGPWDRYTF.

This chain uses TRBV18 with TRBJ1-2, with 12 bases lining up with TRBD1. There are 19 residues in the CDR3. V shed 5 bases and J 5 bases; nucleotides not matched to a gene: 18. Per the germline V gene, CDR1 is KGHSH and CDR2 is LQKENI. For the CDR3, the DNA is TGTGCCAGCTCAAGGGGACCGTCCGGGACAGGGGGCGTTCGTTATGGCTACACCTTC. Protein product: CASSRGPSGTGGVRYGYTF.

On this clone itself: At one of its ends the junction is not consistent with the germline gene, which may arise from a read error. The rearrangement links TRBV6-6 to TRBJ2-5; D perhaps matches TRBD2 (5 bases). The CDR3 covers 12 residues. CDR1 and CDR2 (germline): MNHNY, SVGAGI (reference sequence). CDR3 loop: CASSSSIEAQYF. In DNA, the CDR3 is TGTGCCAGCAGTTCTAGCATAGAGGCCCAGTACTTC.